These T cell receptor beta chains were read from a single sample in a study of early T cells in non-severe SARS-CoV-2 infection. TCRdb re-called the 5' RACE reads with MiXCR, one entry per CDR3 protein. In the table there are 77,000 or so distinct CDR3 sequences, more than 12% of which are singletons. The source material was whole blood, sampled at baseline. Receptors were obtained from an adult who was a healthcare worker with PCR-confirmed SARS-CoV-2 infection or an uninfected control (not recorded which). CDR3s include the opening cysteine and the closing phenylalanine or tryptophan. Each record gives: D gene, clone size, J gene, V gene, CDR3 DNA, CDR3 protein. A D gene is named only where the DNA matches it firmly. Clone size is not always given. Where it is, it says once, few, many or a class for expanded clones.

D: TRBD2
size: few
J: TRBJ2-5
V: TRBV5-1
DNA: TGCGCCAGCAGCTTGGTACTAGCGGGAGCAGAGTCCCAGTACTTC
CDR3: CASSLVLAGAESQYF

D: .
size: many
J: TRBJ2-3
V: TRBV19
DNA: TGTGCCACCGCCCTCGTTCGGGGGGATACGCAGTATTTT
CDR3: CATALVRGDTQYF

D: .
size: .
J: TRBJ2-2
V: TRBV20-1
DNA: TGCAGTGCTAGAGAGACCATCGGGGAGCTGTTTTTT
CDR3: CSARETIGELFF

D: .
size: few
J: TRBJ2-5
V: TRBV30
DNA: TGTGCCTGGAGTGTAAGGGTTAGAGAGACCCAGTACTTC
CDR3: CAWSVRVRETQYF

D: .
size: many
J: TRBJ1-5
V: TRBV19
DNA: TGTGCCAGTAGTATAAATGAAAATCAGCCCCAGCATTTT
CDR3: CASSINENQPQHF

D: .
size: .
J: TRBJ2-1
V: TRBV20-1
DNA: TGCAGTGCTAACCCGTGGGGGCAGATCTCCTACAATGAGCAGTTCTTC
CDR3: CSANPWGQISYNEQFF

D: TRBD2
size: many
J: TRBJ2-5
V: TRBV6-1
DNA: TGTGCCAGCAGCGCTTCTAGCGGGAGTGGCCAAGAGACCCAGTACTTC
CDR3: CASSASSGSGQETQYF

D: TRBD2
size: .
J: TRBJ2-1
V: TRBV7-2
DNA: TGTGCCAGCAGCTCGCTAGCGGGAGGTCACAATGAGCAGTTCTTC
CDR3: CASSSLAGGHNEQFF

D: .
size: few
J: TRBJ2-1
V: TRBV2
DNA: TGTGCCAGCAGCCCGGGACTCCCGGACAATGAGCAGTTCTTC
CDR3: CASSPGLPDNEQFF

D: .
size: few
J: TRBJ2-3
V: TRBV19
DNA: TGTGCCAGTGGTTTACGAAGCACAGATACGCAGTATTTT
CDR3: CASGLRSTDTQYF

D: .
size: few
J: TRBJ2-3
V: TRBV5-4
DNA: TGTGCCAGCACCCCGTCGGGCGGGACAACAGATACGCAGTATTTT
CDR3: CASTPSGGTTDTQYF

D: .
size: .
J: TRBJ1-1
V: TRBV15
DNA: TGTGCCACCAGCAGAGGAACAGGCAACACTGAAGCTTTCTTT
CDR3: CATSRGTGNTEAFF

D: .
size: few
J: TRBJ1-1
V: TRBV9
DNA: TGTGCCAGCAGCGGTACAAGGGGGATTTCGAACACTGAAGCTTTCTTT
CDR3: CASSGTRGISNTEAFF

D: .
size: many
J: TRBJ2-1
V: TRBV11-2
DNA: TGTGCCAGCAGCTTATTGCGTCAAAATGAGCAGTTCTTC
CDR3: CASSLLRQNEQFF

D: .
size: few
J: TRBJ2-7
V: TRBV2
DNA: TGTGCCAGCGGACCCGTGGGCAGGGCGGACGAGCAGTACTTC
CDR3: CASGPVGRADEQYF

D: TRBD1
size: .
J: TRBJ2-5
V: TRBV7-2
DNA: TGTGCCAGCAGCCTCGATAGCGGACAGGGTTGGACCCAGTACTTC
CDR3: CASSLDSGQGWTQYF

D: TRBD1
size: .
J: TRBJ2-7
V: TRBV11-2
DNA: TGTGCCAGCAGCCGCCCGGGACAGGGGCGTTACGAGCAGTACTTC
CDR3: CASSRPGQGRYEQYF

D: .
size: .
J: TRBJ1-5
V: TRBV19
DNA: TGTGCCAGTAGTCCAACGACAGGACGCCGTAATCAGCCCCAGCATTTT
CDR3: CASSPTTGRRNQPQHF

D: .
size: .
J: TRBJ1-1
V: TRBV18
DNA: TGTGCCAGCTCACCAGCGGTGAACACTGAAGCTTTCTTT
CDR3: CASSPAVNTEAFF

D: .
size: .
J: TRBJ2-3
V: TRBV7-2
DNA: TGTGCCAGCAGCTTGGACAGCCTCCGAGTAGATACGCAGTATTTT
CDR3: CASSLDSLRVDTQYF

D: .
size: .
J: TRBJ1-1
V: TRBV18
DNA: TGTGCCAGCTCACCAGGGTTAGCCACTGAAGCTTTCTTT
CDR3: CASSPGLATEAFF

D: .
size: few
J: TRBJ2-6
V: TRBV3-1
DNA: TGTGCCAGCAGCCAAGGATTCCCCGGCCGAGCTGGGGCCAACGTCCTGACTTTC
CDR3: CASSQGFPGRAGANVLTF

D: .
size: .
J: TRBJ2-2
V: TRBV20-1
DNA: TGCAGTGCTAGAGAGGGCACCGGGGAGCTGTTTTTT
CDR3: CSAREGTGELFF

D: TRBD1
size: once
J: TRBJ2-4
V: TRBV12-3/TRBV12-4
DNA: TGTGCCAGCAGTTTAAAGGGGGCCATCGGAAACATTCAGTACTTC
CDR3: CASSLKGAIGNIQYF

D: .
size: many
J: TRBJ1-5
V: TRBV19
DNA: TGTGCCAGTAGCCCTACGGGGGAATATCAGCCCCAGCATTTT
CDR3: CASSPTGEYQPQHF

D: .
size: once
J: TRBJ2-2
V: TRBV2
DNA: TGTGCCAGCAGTGGAGGAAGCACCGGGGAGCTGTTTTTT
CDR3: CASSGGSTGELFF

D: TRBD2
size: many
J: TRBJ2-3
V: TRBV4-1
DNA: TGCGCCAGCGGTTTGGGGGGGACTAGCGGGAGCACAGATACGCAGTATTTT
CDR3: CASGLGGTSGSTDTQYF

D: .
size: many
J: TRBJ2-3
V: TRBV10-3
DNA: TGTGCCATCAGGTCCCAGGGTAGGGCCACAGATACGCAGTATTTT
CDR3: CAIRSQGRATDTQYF

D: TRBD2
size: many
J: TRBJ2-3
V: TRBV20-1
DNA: TGCAGTGCTAGATCCAGCGGGAGGTCAGATACGCAGTATTTT
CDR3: CSARSSGRSDTQYF

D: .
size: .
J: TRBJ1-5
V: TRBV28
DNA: TGTGCCAGCAGTTCGGGGGAACAGCCCCAGCATTTT
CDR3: CASSSGEQPQHF

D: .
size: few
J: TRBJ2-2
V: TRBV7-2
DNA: TGTGCCAGCAGCCTACGGGTAGCCTCATCGAACACCGGGGAGCTGTTTTTT
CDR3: CASSLRVASSNTGELFF

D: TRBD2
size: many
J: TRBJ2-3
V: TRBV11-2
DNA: TGTGCCAGCAGCTTACGACTAGCGGGGATGCTGGCAGATACGCAGTATTTT
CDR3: CASSLRLAGMLADTQYF